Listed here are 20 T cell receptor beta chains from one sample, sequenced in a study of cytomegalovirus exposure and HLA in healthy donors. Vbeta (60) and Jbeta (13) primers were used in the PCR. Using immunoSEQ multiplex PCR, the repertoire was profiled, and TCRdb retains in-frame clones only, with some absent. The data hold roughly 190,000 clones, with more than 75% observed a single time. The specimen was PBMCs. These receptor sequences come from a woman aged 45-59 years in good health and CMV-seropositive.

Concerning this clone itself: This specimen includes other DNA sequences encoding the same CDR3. CDR3 nucleotides: TGTGCCAGTAAACAGGGTAATGAAAAACTGTTTTTT. Amino acid sequence: CASKQGNEKLFF. V usage is TRBV19 and J usage is TRBJ1-4; perhaps TRBD1 as D (6 bases). Trimming removed 7 bases at V and 4 bases at J, with 7 bases between. This CDR3 region has 12 residues. CDR1 is LNHDA and CDR2 is SQIVND in the germline V gene (reference sequence).

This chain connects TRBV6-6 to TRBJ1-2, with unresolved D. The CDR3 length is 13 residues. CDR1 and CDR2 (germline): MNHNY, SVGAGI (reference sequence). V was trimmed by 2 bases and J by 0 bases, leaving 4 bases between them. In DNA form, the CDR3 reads TGTGCCAGCAGTTACAGCACTAACTATGGCTACACCTTC. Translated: CASSYSTNYGYTF.

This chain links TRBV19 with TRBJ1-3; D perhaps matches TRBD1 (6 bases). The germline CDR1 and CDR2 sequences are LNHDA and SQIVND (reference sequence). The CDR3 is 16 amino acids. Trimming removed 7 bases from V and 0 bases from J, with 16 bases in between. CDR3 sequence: CASKSGDTGSGNTIYF. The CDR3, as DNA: TGTGCCAGTAAATCCGGGGACACTGGCTCTGGAAACACCATATATTTT.

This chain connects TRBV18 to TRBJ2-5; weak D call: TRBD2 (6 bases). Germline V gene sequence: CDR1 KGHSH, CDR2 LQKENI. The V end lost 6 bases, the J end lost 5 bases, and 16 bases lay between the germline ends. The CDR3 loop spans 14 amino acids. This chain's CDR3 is CASSPINGGETQYF. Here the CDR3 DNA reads TGTGCCAGCTCCCCCATAAATGGGGGGGAGACCCAGTACTTC.

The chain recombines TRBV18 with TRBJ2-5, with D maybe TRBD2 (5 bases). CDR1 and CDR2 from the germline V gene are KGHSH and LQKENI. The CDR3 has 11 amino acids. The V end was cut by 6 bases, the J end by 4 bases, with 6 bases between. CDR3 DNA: TGTGCCAGCTCCCGGGGAGAGACCCAGTACTTC. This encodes CASSRGETQYF.

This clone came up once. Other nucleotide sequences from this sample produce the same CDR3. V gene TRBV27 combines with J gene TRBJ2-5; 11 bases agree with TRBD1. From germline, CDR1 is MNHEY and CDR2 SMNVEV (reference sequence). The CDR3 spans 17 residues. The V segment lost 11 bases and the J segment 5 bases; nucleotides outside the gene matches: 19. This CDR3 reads CAAGDRRTGGGRETQYF. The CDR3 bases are TGTGCCGCCGGAGACCGACGGACAGGGGGCGGTCGGGAGACCCAGTACTTC.

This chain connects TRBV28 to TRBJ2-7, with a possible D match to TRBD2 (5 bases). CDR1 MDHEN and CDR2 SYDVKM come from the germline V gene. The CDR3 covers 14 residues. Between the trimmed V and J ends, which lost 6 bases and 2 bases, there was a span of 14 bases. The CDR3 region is CASREGSLTYEQYF. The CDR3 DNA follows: TGTGCCAGCAGAGAGGGATCCCTCACCTACGAGCAGTACTTC.

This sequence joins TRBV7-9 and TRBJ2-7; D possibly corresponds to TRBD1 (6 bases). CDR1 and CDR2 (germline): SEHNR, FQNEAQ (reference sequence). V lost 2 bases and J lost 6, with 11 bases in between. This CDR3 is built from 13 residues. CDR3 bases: TGTGCCAGCAGCTTACTACAGGGTGGCGAGCAGTACTTC. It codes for CASSLLQGGEQYF.

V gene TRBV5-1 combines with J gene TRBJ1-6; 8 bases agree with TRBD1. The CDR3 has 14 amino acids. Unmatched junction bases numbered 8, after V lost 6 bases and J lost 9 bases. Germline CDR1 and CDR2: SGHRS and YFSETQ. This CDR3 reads CASTSTGVGSPLHF. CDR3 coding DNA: TGCGCCAGCACCTCGACAGGGGTGGGTTCACCCCTCCACTTT.

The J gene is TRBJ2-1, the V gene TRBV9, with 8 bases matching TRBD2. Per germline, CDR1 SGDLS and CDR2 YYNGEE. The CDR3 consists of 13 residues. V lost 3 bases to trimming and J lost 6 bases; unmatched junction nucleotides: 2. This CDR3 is CASSDSGGNEQFF. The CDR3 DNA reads TGTGCCAGCAGCGACAGCGGGGGCAATGAGCAGTTCTTC. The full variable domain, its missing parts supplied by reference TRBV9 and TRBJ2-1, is DSGVTQTPKHLITATGQRVTLRCSPRSGDLSVYWYQQSLDQGLQFLIQYYNGEERAKGNILERFSAQQFPDLHSELNLSSLELGDSALYFCASSDSGGNEQFFGPGTRLTVL.

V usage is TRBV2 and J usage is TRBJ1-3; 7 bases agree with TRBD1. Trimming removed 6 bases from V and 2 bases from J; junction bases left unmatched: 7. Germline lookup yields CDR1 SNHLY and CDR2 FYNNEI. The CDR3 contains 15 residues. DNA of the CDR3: TGTGCCAGCAGGGAACAGGGGTTACCTGGAAACACCATATATTTT. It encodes CASREQGLPGNTIYF.

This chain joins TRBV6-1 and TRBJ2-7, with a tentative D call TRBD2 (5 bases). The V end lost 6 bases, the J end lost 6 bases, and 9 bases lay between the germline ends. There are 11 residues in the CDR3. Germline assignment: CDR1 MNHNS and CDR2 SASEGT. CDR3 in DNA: TGTGCCAGCAGGTGGGCGGGCGAGCAGTACTTC. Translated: CASRWAGEQYF.

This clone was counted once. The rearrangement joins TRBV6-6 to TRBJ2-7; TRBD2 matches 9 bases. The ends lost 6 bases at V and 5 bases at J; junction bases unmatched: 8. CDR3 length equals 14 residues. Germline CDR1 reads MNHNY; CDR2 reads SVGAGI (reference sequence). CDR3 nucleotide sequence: TGTGCCAGCAGGATTAGCGGGGGTCCGAACGAGCAGTACTTC. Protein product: CASRISGGPNEQYF.

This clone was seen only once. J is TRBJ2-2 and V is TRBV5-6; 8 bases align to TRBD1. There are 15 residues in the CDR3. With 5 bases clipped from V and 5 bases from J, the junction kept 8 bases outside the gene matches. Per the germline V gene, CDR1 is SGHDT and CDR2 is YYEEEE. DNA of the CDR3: TGTGCCAGCAGTCCGACAGGGGTTAGGACCGGGGAGCTGTTTTTT. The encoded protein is CASSPTGVRTGELFF.

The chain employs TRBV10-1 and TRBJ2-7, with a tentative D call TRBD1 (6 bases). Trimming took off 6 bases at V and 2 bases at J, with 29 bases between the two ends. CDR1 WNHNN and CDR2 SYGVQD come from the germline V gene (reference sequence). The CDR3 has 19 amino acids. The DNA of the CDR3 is TGCGCCAGCAGATTTATATCCCCGGAAGTGGCAGGGGATCCCTACGAGCAGTACTTC. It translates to CASRFISPEVAGDPYEQYF.

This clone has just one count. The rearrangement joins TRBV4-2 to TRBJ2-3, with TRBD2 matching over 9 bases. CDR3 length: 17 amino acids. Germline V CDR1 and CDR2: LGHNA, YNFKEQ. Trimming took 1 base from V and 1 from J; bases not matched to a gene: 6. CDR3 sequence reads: CASSQVGAGGGTDTQYF. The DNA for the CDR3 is TGTGCCAGCAGCCAAGTGGGGGCGGGGGGGGGCACAGATACGCAGTATTTT.

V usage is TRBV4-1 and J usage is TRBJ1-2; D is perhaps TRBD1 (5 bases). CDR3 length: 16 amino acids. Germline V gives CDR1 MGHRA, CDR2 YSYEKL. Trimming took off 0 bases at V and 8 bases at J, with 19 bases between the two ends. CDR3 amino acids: CASSQDGGGYLRGYTF. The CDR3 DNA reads TGCGCCAGCAGCCAAGATGGCGGGGGGTATTTGAGAGGCTACACCTTC.

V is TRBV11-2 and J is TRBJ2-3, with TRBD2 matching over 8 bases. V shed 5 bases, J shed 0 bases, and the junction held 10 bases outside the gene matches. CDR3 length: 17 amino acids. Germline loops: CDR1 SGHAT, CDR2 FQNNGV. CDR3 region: CASSPQRGQFSTDTQYF. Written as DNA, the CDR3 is TGTGCCAGCAGCCCCCAGCGGGGGCAGTTCAGCACAGATACGCAGTATTTT.

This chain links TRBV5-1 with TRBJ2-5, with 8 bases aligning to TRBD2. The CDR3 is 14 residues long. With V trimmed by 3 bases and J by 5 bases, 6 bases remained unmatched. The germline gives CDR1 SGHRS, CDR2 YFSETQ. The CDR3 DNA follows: TGCGCCAGCAGCTCGGGCGGGGGGCAGGAGACCCAGTACTTC. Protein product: CASSSGGGQETQYF.

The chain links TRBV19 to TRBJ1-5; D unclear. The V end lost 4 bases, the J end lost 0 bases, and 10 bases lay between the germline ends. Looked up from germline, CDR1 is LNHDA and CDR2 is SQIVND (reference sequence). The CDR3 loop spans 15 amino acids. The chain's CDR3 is CASSRGRNSNQPQHF. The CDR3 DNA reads TGTGCCAGTAGTAGAGGGCGAAATAGCAATCAGCCCCAGCATTTT.